Below, 15 T cell receptor beta chains from the same sample are listed, as sequenced in a study of blood T cell repertoires in COVID-19. The assay was immunoSEQ multiplex PCR, and TCRdb's table has in-frame clones only and misses some. The data hold fewer than 350,000 clones, with 75% to 90% observed a single time. Sequencing was performed on PBMCs or T cells enriched from blood (not recorded which). The source of these receptors is a woman in her fifties or sixties who had recovered from COVID-19.

The V call is TRBV6-1, the J call TRBJ1-1, with D uncertain. V lost 3 bases, J lost 1 base, and 9 bases lay in between. Germline loops: CDR1 MNHNS, CDR2 SASEGT. The CDR3 totals 14 residues. CDR3 nucleotide sequence: TGTGCCAGCAGTGACCTCCGGTGGAACACTGAAGCTTTCTTT. As protein: CASSDLRWNTEAFF.

V is TRBV19 and J is TRBJ1-4; the D gene is possibly TRBD1 (6 bases). Germline assignment: CDR1 LNHDA and CDR2 SQIVND (reference sequence). The V and J ends lost 10 bases and 15 bases respectively, with 27 bases between them. The CDR3 contains 14 residues. CDR3 loop: CATQSSNRESRMFF. CDR3 DNA: TGTGCCACGCAAAGTTCGAACAGGGAGAGCCGTATGTTTTTT. Together with reference TRBV19 and TRBJ1-4, the CDR3 gives the full variable domain: DGGITQSPKYLFRKEGQNVTLSCEQNLNHDAMYWYRQDPGQGLRLIYYSQIVNDFQKGDIAEGYSVSREKKESFPLTVTSAQKNPTAFYLCATQSSNRESRMFFGSGTQLSVL.

The chain employs TRBV7-2 and TRBJ2-3, with D perhaps matching TRBD1 (6 bases). Germline CDR1 SGHTA, CDR2 FQGNSA. The CDR3 is made up of 13 amino acids. Trimming shortened V by 3 bases and J by 8 bases, and 12 bases separated the two germline ends. The CDR3 region is CASSFQGPATQYF. DNA for the CDR3: TGTGCCAGCAGCTTTCAGGGGCCCGCTACGCAGTATTTT.

The rearrangement links TRBV27 to TRBJ1-6, with a possible D match to TRBD1 (5 bases). The CDR3 has 15 amino acids. The V end lost 5 bases, the J end lost 7 bases, and 15 bases lay between the germline ends. CDR1 MNHEY and CDR2 SMNVEV come from the germline V gene (reference sequence). The chain's CDR3 is CASSQVTSGNSPLHF. The CDR3 nucleotides read TGTGCCAGCAGTCAAGTTACTTCAGGGAATTCACCCCTCCACTTT.

The chain links TRBV12-3 or TRBV12-4 to TRBJ2-7; the D is unclear. V was trimmed by 3 bases and J by 3 bases, leaving 9 bases between them. The CDR3 has 13 amino acids. Here the CDR3 DNA reads TGTGCCAGCAGTTTGATTGGCGGCTACGAGCAGTACTTC. Amino acids: CASSLIGGYEQYF.

The chain carries TRBV7-9 and TRBJ1-4; no firm D call. The V end lost 2 bases, the J end lost 7 bases, and 20 bases lay between the germline ends. The CDR3 length is 17 residues. Germline assignment: CDR1 SEHNR and CDR2 FQNEAQ (reference sequence). For the CDR3, the DNA is TGTGCCAGCAGCTTATTTGGTTTACGCGGTTATACTGAAAAACTGTTTTTT. This gives the protein CASSLFGLRGYTEKLFF.

The CDR3 sequence is CASSLRDRKAGNTIYF. The CDR3 nucleotides read TGCGCCAGCAGCTTGAGGGACAGGAAAGCTGGAAACACCATATATTTT. This chain joins TRBV5-1 and TRBJ1-3; 8 nucleotides line up with TRBD1. The CDR3 has 16 amino acids. The germline V gene encodes CDR1 SGHRS and CDR2 YFSETQ. J was trimmed by 2 bases and V by 1 base; bases with no gene match: 5.

The rearrangement links TRBV5-1 to TRBJ1-3; D is possibly TRBD1 (6 bases). V lost 5 bases, J lost 4 bases, and 13 bases lay in between. The V gene's germline CDR1 is SGHRS and CDR2 YFSETQ. The CDR3 extends over 14 amino acids. In nucleotides, the CDR3 is TGCGCCAGCAGACGGACAGAGGGAGGAAACACCATATATTTT. The encoded protein is CASRRTEGGNTIYF.

CDR3 amino acids: CASSQTGDEQYF. DNA of the CDR3: TGTGCCAGCAGCCAGACAGGGGACGAGCAGTACTTC. The rearrangement links TRBV7-9 to TRBJ2-7; 8 bases map to TRBD1. Trimming cost V 5 bases and J 5 bases; bases outside gene matches: 2. The CDR3 is made up of 12 amino acids. Germline CDR1 reads SEHNR; CDR2 reads FQNEAQ (reference sequence).

The V gene is TRBV5-1, the J gene TRBJ2-7, with D maybe TRBD2 (6 bases). Germline loops: CDR1 SGHRS, CDR2 YFSETQ. V was trimmed by 1 base and J by 2 bases, leaving 10 bases between them. The CDR3 loop spans 14 amino acids. The CDR3 region is CASSLWGVPYEQYF. For the CDR3, the DNA is TGCGCCAGCAGCTTGTGGGGGGTTCCCTACGAGCAGTACTTC. Using reference TRBV5-1 and TRBJ2-7 for the parts outside the CDR3, the full variable domain is KAGVTQTPRYLIKTRGQQVTLSCSPISGHRSVSWYQQTPGQGLQFLFEYFSETQRNKGNFPGRFSGRQFSNSRSEMNVSTLELGDSALYLCASSLWGVPYEQYFGPGTRLTVT.

The sample holds one count of this clone. V and J are TRBV19 and TRBJ1-2; D unclear. CDR1 is LNHDA, CDR2 SQIVND, per germline (reference sequence). The V gene lost 3 bases and the J gene lost 6 bases, with 17 bases spanning the gap. The CDR3 has 15 residues. DNA for the CDR3: TGTGCCAGTAGTATCCTATCAGCGGGCGCTCATGGCTACACCTTC. Translating it yields CASSILSAGAHGYTF. Based on the CDR3 plus reference TRBV19 and TRBJ1-2, the full variable domain is DGGITQSPKYLFRKEGQNVTLSCEQNLNHDAMYWYRQDPGQGLRLIYYSQIVNDFQKGDIAEGYSVSREKKESFPLTVTSAQKNPTAFYLCASSILSAGAHGYTFGSGTRLTVV.

The rearrangement links TRBV14 to TRBJ1-2; perhaps TRBD1 as D (6 bases). Trimming took 3 bases from V and 0 from J, leaving 11 bases between them. The germline V gene encodes CDR1 SGHDN and CDR2 FVKESK. The CDR3 runs to 15 residues. CDR3 in amino acids: CASSHRQATNYGYTF. In DNA form, the CDR3 reads TGTGCCAGCAGCCATCGACAGGCTACTAACTATGGCTACACCTTC.

CDR3 sequence: CASSLGDRGLSGNTIYF. CDR3 DNA: TGTGCCAGCAGCTTAGGGGACAGGGGTCTCTCTGGAAACACCATATATTTT. This sequence joins TRBV11-2 and TRBJ1-3; 10 bases fit TRBD1. This CDR3 comprises 17 residues. The germline V gene has CDR1 SGHAT and CDR2 FQNNGV. Losses at the gene ends were 1 base for V and 0 bases for J; bases not matched to a gene: 3.

CDR3 nucleotide sequence: TGTGCCAGCAGTGTTTTCCTTACCGGGGAGCTGTTTTTT. It translates to CASSVFLTGELFF. V and J are TRBV6-4 and TRBJ2-2; D is uncertain. V was shortened by 4 bases and J by 5 bases, with 8 bases between the two germline ends. Per the germline V gene, CDR1 is MRHNA and CDR2 is SNTAGT. The CDR3 covers 13 residues.

The chain carries TRBV28 and TRBJ2-1; possibly TRBD2 for D (6 bases). V dropped 5 bases and J dropped 3 bases, with 11 bases sitting between them. The CDR3 length is 14 residues. CDR1 MDHEN and CDR2 SYDVKM come from the germline V gene. The CDR3 sequence: CASSGTFVYNEQFF. In nucleotides, the CDR3 is TGTGCCAGCAGTGGGACTTTCGTCTACAATGAGCAGTTCTTC.